This TCR beta chain was captured in a study of T cell responses to AZD1222 COVID-19 vaccine. Whole-study results and caveats: Spike-specific TCR breadth and depth rose after two AZD1222 doses. Across spike, vaccine-associated CD4 TCRs were found, dominant at 160-218 and 743-854.

Of note for this clone: The antigen remains undetermined.

Trimming took 4 bases from V and 4 from J, leaving 10 bases between them. The CDR3 has 13 residues. Germline CDR1 LNHDA, CDR2 SQIVND (reference sequence). This table comes from immunoSEQ multiplex PCR, and its TCRdb copy is limited to in-frame clones, with some not included. The repertoire holds around 110,000 clones, with 85% to 95% as singletons. The chain couples TRBV19 to TRBJ1-1; TRBD1 is a possible D gene (6 bases). The TCR comes from an adult in good health. Here the sequenced sample was peripheral blood, taken on day 0 of AZD1222 vaccination. CDR3 residues: CASSRGAGTEAFF. For the CDR3, the DNA is TGTGCCAGTAGTAGGGGGGCCGGCACTGAAGCTTTCTTT.